These 16 T cell receptor beta chains came from one sample sequenced in a study of cytotoxic CD8 clonotypes in ibrutinib-treated CLL. Here immunoSEQ multiplex PCR was the method, and the copy in TCRdb shows in-frame clones only, minus some. The sample has some 290,000 clones, around four fifths seen once. The sample consisted of PBMCs, taken before ibrutinib treatment. These receptors came from a human donor with chronic lymphocytic leukemia.

V is TRBV4-1 and J is TRBJ2-7; possible D gene TRBD2, 6 bases. Germline CDR1 is MGHRA and CDR2 is YSYEKL. The V and J ends lost 8 bases and 6 bases respectively, with 17 bases between them. This CDR3 is built from 13 residues. DNA for the CDR3: TGCGCCAGCGGGACGTCTATGGGAGGCGAGCAGTACTTC. Translated: CASGTSMGGEQYF.

The V and J genes are TRBV5-6 and TRBJ2-3; 11 bases are a match to TRBD2. The trim removed 4 bases at V and 5 bases at J, leaving 0 bases unmatched. The CDR3 covers 13 residues. Germline V gives CDR1 SGHDT, CDR2 YYEEEE. This CDR3 reads CASSGLAGDTQYF. The CDR3, as DNA: TGTGCCAGCAGCGGACTAGCGGGAGATACGCAGTATTTT.

V usage is TRBV14 and J usage is TRBJ2-2, with 7 bases matching TRBD2. The CDR3 runs to 17 residues. Trimming took 4 bases from V and 7 from J; bases not matched to a gene: 15. Germline-derived CDR1 and CDR2 are SGHDN and FVKESK. CDR3 protein: CASSRIGRGFTNGELFF. CDR3 in DNA: TGTGCCAGCAGCCGAATTGGGCGGGGGTTTACCAACGGGGAGCTGTTTTTT.

J is TRBJ2-1 and V is TRBV10-3; D uncertain. The length of the CDR3 is 12 residues. V was clipped by 6 bases and J by 3 bases, with 6 bases between them. Germline CDR1 ENHRY, CDR2 SYGVKD. The CDR3, as DNA: TGTGCCATCAGCGGTGTCTACAATGAGCAGTTCTTC. It specifies CAISGVYNEQFF.

About this clone itself: This same CDR3 is encoded by further DNA sequences in the sample. The V and J genes are TRBV18 and TRBJ2-2; D not resolved. The germline V gene encodes CDR1 KGHSH and CDR2 LQKENI. The CDR3 covers 12 residues. Between the trimmed V and J ends, which lost 1 base and 7 bases, there was a span of 4 bases. This chain's CDR3 is CASSPRRGELFF. CDR3 nucleotides: TGTGCCAGCTCACCACGGCGCGGGGAGCTGTTTTTT.

The chain uses TRBV11-3 and TRBJ2-5; 11 nucleotides align to TRBD2. The CDR3 covers 17 residues. Germline CDR1 is SGHNT and CDR2 is YENEEA. V dropped 1 base and J dropped 1; count of bases not matched to a gene: 5. The CDR3 loop is CASSLAYSGRAQETQYF. In nucleotides, the CDR3 is TGTGCCAGCAGCTTAGCGTATAGCGGGAGGGCCCAAGAGACCCAGTACTTC.

This clone occurred a few times. The chain employs TRBV27 and TRBJ2-7, with 10 bases identical to TRBD2. The CDR3 runs to 13 residues. Per the germline V gene, CDR1 is MNHEY and CDR2 is SMNVEV (reference sequence). V lost 8 bases and J lost 4; bases outside the gene matches: 5. This chain's CDR3 is CASGPSGSYEQYF. CDR3 sequence (DNA): TGTGCCAGCGGCCCTAGCGGGAGTTACGAGCAGTACTTC.

In this sample, this clone turned up once. This chain connects TRBV7-9 to TRBJ2-3; possible D gene TRBD2, 6 bases. V was trimmed by 0 bases and J by 1 base, leaving 14 bases between them. The CDR3 spans 17 residues. Germline loops: CDR1 SEHNR, CDR2 FQNEAQ (reference sequence). The DNA of the CDR3 is TGTGCCAGCAGCTTAGCCCGACTAGTTCTTGGCACAGATACGCAGTATTTT. As protein: CASSLARLVLGTDTQYF.

This chain uses TRBV30 with TRBJ2-2; 10 nucleotides line up with TRBD2. Germline V CDR1 and CDR2: GTSNPN, SVGIG (reference sequence). This CDR3 contains 15 residues. V dropped 4 bases and J dropped 5; count of bases not matched to a gene: 7. CDR3 nucleotides: TGTGCCTGGAAAAAGCGGGAGGGCCGGACCGGGGAGCTGTTTTTT. Protein sequence: CAWKKREGRTGELFF.

The rearrangement joins TRBV2 to TRBJ1-2; maybe TRBD1 (5 bases). This CDR3 is 17 amino acids long. The V and J ends lost 3 bases and 0 bases respectively, with 17 bases between them. Per the germline V gene, CDR1 is SNHLY and CDR2 is FYNNEI. DNA of the CDR3: TGTGCCAGCAGTGATTCGACAGACCAGATAGCTAACTATGGCTACACCTTC. Protein sequence: CASSDSTDQIANYGYTF.

This rearrangement joins TRBV6-5 to TRBJ2-7; 8 bases are shared with TRBD1. This CDR3 is 12 amino acids long. CDR1 is MNHEY and CDR2 is SVGAGI in the germline V gene. The J segment lost 2 bases and the V segment lost 9 bases, leaving 3 bases of the junction unmatched. This CDR3 is CASTGQAYEQYF. CDR3 DNA: TGTGCCAGTACGGGACAGGCCTACGAGCAGTACTTC.

This chain joins TRBV9 and TRBJ2-7; D gene uncertain. V lost 3 bases to trimming and J lost 0 bases, with 13 bases between them. The CDR3 loop spans 15 amino acids. From germline, CDR1 is SGDLS and CDR2 YYNGEE. The chain's CDR3 is CASSDRPESSYEQYF. The CDR3 DNA reads TGTGCCAGCAGCGACCGACCCGAGAGCTCCTACGAGCAGTACTTC.

The chain has TRBV7-6 and TRBJ2-7, with TRBD2 matching 14 bases. Looked up from germline, CDR1 is SGHVS and CDR2 is FNYEAQ. The CDR3 is made up of 16 amino acids. V was pared by 5 bases and J by 4 bases, with 7 bases of the junction left unmatched. The DNA of the CDR3 is TGTGCCAGCAGCGGACAGGGACTAGCGGGAGCTTACGAGCAGTACTTC. This translates into CASSGQGLAGAYEQYF.

The chain employs TRBV27 and TRBJ1-5, with D perhaps matching TRBD1 (5 bases). This CDR3 spans 18 amino acids. Looked up from germline, CDR1 is MNHEY and CDR2 is SMNVEV (reference sequence). V was pared by 4 bases and J by 6 bases, with 25 bases between. The DNA of the CDR3 is TGTGCCAGCAGTTCTGGTCGATTCGGAGGGGCAGTAAGTCAGCCCCAGCATTTT. Translation: CASSSGRFGGAVSQPQHF.

This chain joins TRBV29-1 and TRBJ2-3; the D call may be TRBD1 or TRBD2 (5 bases each). This CDR3 region has 12 residues. Germline CDR1 is SQVTM and CDR2 is ANQGSEA. V shed 3 bases and J shed 6 bases, with 10 bases lying between them. CDR3 sequence reads: CSVDVGPDTQYF. In DNA, the CDR3 is TGCAGCGTTGATGTGGGACCCGATACGCAGTATTTT.

V usage is TRBV5-1 and J usage is TRBJ1-5; D gene ambiguous. The CDR3 runs to 15 residues. Trimming pared 0 bases from V and 1 base from J, leaving 8 bases between. Germline V gene lookup returns CDR1 SGHRS and CDR2 YFSETQ. CDR3 DNA: TGCGCCAGCAGCTTGGGGGTTTTAAGCAATCAGCCCCAGCATTTT. Amino acid sequence: CASSLGVLSNQPQHF.